One and the same sample provided the 10 T cell receptor beta chains below, sequenced in a study of yellow fever vaccine responses in identical twins. Via MiXCR, TCRdb re-called the RT-PCR reads, giving one row per CDR3 protein. This sample has under 20,000 distinct CDR3 sequences, with 65% to 85% found just once. This specimen was T cells from blood (PBMCs), unsorted or a sorted subset (not recorded which), taken before or after yellow fever vaccination (not recorded which). The receptors were sampled from a woman in her late teens or twenties who received the yellow fever vaccine.

This sequence joins TRBV11-3 and TRBJ2-5; no firm D call. The CDR3 is 18 residues long. CDR1 is SGHNT and CDR2 is YENEEA in the germline V gene. V was clipped by 1 base and J by 1 base, with 19 bases between them. The CDR3, as DNA: TGTGCCAGCAGCTTAGGATACCTTGGGTCACCACCCCAAGAGACCCAGTACTTC. Protein sequence: CASSLGYLGSPPQETQYF.

This clonotype was detected a few times. This sequence joins TRBV2 and TRBJ2-7; 12 positions agree with TRBD1. The CDR3 has 16 amino acids. Germline lookup yields CDR1 SNHLY and CDR2 FYNNEI. J was trimmed by 4 bases and V by 6 bases; bases with no gene match: 10. DNA of the CDR3: TGTGCCAGCAGGGAACCGGGACAGGGGGCGCGTTACGAGCAGTACGTC. As protein: CASREPGQGARYEQYV.

V gene TRBV28 combines with J gene TRBJ1-1, with 7 nucleotides matching TRBD1. The V gene's germline CDR1 is MDHEN and CDR2 SYDVKM. Trimming at V came to 5 bases and at J to 6 bases, leaving 12 bases not matched to a gene. The CDR3 loop spans 15 amino acids. CDR3 nucleotides: TGTGCCAGCAGTATTCCAGGACAGGTCTTCGCTGAAGCTTTCTTT. Encoded protein: CASSIPGQVFAEAFF.

V gene TRBV7-2 combines with J gene TRBJ1-5, with D possibly matching TRBD1 (6 bases). Trimming pared 1 base from V and 1 base from J, leaving 11 bases between. The germline V gene has CDR1 SGHTA and CDR2 FQGNSA. This CDR3 contains 16 residues. CDR3 coding DNA: TGTGCCAGCAGCTTAGGGGGGGCGCAAAGCAATCAGCCCCAGCATTTT. Its translation: CASSLGGAQSNQPQHF.

The genes are TRBV11-3 and TRBJ1-6; D uncertain. The CDR3 is 15 amino acids. Trimming shortened V by 0 bases and J by 4 bases, and 7 bases separated the two germline ends. CDR1 is SGHNT, CDR2 YENEEA, per germline. The CDR3 sequence: CASSLERRYNSPLHF. CDR3 DNA: TGTGCCAGCAGCTTAGAAAGACGGTATAATTCACCCCTCCACTTT.

This chain connects TRBV20-1 to TRBJ2-2; 7 positions match TRBD2. CDR1 and CDR2 (germline): DFQATT, SNEGSKA (reference sequence). The CDR3 contains 14 residues. Trimming cost V 2 bases and J 7 bases; bases outside gene matches: 7. CDR3 loop: CSARMAGVDGELFF. CDR3 DNA: TGCAGTGCTAGAATGGCGGGGGTGGACGGGGAGCTGTTTTTT.

This clonotype came up a few times. Germline and junction disagree at one end, which may indicate a read error. The CDR3: CASSLYQETQYF. DNA of the CDR3: TGTGCCAGCAGCTTATATCAAGAGACCCAGTACTTC. The rearrangement joins TRBV28 to TRBJ2-5; D not resolved. The CDR3 totals 12 residues. From germline, CDR1 is MDHEN and CDR2 SYDVKM. Based on the CDR3 plus reference TRBV28 and TRBJ2-5, the full variable domain is DVKVTQSSRYLVKRTGEKVFLECVQDMDHENMFWYRQDPGLGLRLIYFSYDVKMKEKGDIPEGYSVSREKKERFSLILESASTNQTSMYLCASSLYQETQYFGPGTRLLVL.

The genes are TRBV12-5 and TRBJ2-1; tentative D call: TRBD1 (5 bases). CDR1 LGHNT and CDR2 FRNRAP come from the germline V gene. This CDR3 is 15 amino acids long. Trimming shortened V by 5 bases and J by 5 bases, and 16 bases separated the two germline ends. The CDR3 region is CASGPKQDTDNEQFF. The CDR3 DNA follows: TGTGCTAGTGGTCCAAAACAGGACACCGACAATGAGCAGTTCTTC.

This clonotype was observed a handful of times. The rearrangement uses TRBV7-9 and TRBJ2-1, with 10 bases lining up with TRBD1. CDR3 length: 14 residues. With 5 bases clipped from V and 9 bases from J, the junction kept 7 bases outside the gene matches. Per the germline V gene, CDR1 is SEHNR and CDR2 is FQNEAQ (reference sequence). This CDR3 reads CASSGPGQGSEQFF. CDR3 bases: TGTGCCAGCAGCGGACCGGGACAGGGGAGTGAGCAGTTCTTC.

V gene TRBV2 combines with J gene TRBJ2-7, with D unclear. The CDR3 spans 13 residues. Germline CDR1 and CDR2: SNHLY and FYNNEI. With 4 bases removed from V and 6 bases from J, the gap between germline ends came to 13 bases. The CDR3 loop reads CASSAPGVREQYF. The CDR3 DNA reads TGTGCCAGCAGTGCCCCTGGGGTTCGCGAGCAGTACTTC.